Listed here are 31 T cell receptor beta chains from one sample, sequenced in a study of identical twins. MiXCR, applied by TCRdb to the 5' RACE reads, yields one record per CDR3 protein. The sample carries around 230,000 distinct CDR3 sequences, roughly a tenth recorded once. The sequenced sample was memory (CD45RO+) T cells sorted from blood. The source is a woman under 30 in good health.

The chain links TRBV20-1 to TRBJ2-3; D unresolved. V dropped 6 bases and J dropped 0 bases, with 19 bases sitting between them. Germline CDR1 DFQATT, CDR2 SNEGSKA (reference sequence). CDR3 length equals 16 residues. This CDR3 is CSAPSRFVHSTDTQYF. CDR3 nucleotides: TGCAGTGCCCCCTCGCGGTTCGTCCACAGCACAGATACGCAGTATTTT.

The rearrangement uses TRBV2 and TRBJ2-5, with TRBD1 as a possible D gene (6 bases). The V and J ends lost 5 bases and 7 bases respectively, with 14 bases between them. The V gene's germline CDR1 is SNHLY and CDR2 FYNNEI. The CDR3 spans 13 residues. CDR3 in amino acids: CASSTGQGRTQYF. The DNA for the CDR3 is TGTGCCAGCAGTACCGGTCAGGGGAGGACCCAGTACTTC.

This clonotype was detected many times. V gene TRBV5-1 combines with J gene TRBJ2-7; possibly TRBD1 for D (6 bases). Trimming pared 0 bases from V and 3 bases from J, leaving 10 bases between. Germline V gene data show CDR1 as SGHRS and CDR2 as YFSETQ. This CDR3 is built from 14 residues. This CDR3 reads CASSLGRGGYEQYF. CDR3 in DNA: TGCGCCAGCAGCTTGGGCAGGGGTGGCTACGAGCAGTACTTC.

The rearrangement uses TRBV5-1 and TRBJ2-2; D not resolved. The CDR3 has 16 residues. Looked up from germline, CDR1 is SGHRS and CDR2 is YFSETQ. V was trimmed by 4 bases and J by 2 bases, leaving 15 bases between them. CDR3 in amino acids: CASSSWERVNTGELFF. In nucleotides, the CDR3 is TGCGCCAGCAGCAGTTGGGAAAGGGTCAACACCGGGGAGCTGTTTTTT.

On this clonotype itself: A much larger clone lies one base from this, so it may be a read error. The rearrangement links TRBV12-3 or TRBV12-4 to TRBJ1-5; the D is unclear. The length of the CDR3 is 11 residues. V was clipped by 3 bases and J by 6 bases, with 3 bases between them. CDR3 in amino acids: CASSLSQPQHF. DNA of the CDR3: TGTGCCAGCAGTTTGAGTCAGCCCCAGCATTTT.

The chain links TRBV20-1 to TRBJ2-1; 9 bases map to TRBD1. This CDR3 region has 15 residues. Trimming at V came to 3 bases and at J to 6 bases, leaving 9 bases not matched to a gene. In germline, CDR1 is DFQATT, CDR2 SNEGSKA (reference sequence). The chain's CDR3 is CSASPGTGLGNEQFF. The CDR3 DNA reads TGCAGTGCTAGTCCCGGGACAGGGCTGGGCAATGAGCAGTTCTTC.

This clonotype appeared a few times. This rearrangement joins TRBV5-1 to TRBJ2-3, with D perhaps matching TRBD1 (5 bases). V was clipped by 3 bases and J by 3 bases, with 14 bases between them. Germline V gene data show CDR1 as SGHRS and CDR2 as YFSETQ. The CDR3 loop spans 15 amino acids. CDR3 DNA sequence: TGCGCCAGCAGCTCCCGGGCAGGGTCGACAGATACGCAGTATTTT. This sequence encodes CASSSRAGSTDTQYF.

The sample holds a few counts of this clonotype. This chain joins TRBV14 and TRBJ2-1; D is possibly TRBD2 (5 bases). Germline loops: CDR1 SGHDN, CDR2 FVKESK. The CDR3 is made up of 13 amino acids. Trimming removed 3 bases at V and 12 bases at J, with 15 bases between. The CDR3 nucleotides are TGTGCCAGCAGCCAGGGAAGCGGCTCAGGGCAGTTCTTC. Encoded protein: CASSQGSGSGQFF.

This clonotype was counted ten times or more. This rearrangement joins TRBV12-3 or TRBV12-4 to TRBJ2-2; D is undetermined. The CDR3 spans 13 residues. Trimming shortened V by 4 bases and J by 5 bases, and 8 bases separated the two germline ends. CDR3 in DNA: TGTGCCAGCAGTTCGGGCGTAACCGGGGAGCTGTTTTTT. It encodes CASSSGVTGELFF.

This clonotype was observed many times. The V call is TRBV2, the J call TRBJ1-2; D possibly corresponds to TRBD1 (5 bases). Trimming pared 7 bases from V and 1 base from J, leaving 10 bases between. CDR1 SNHLY and CDR2 FYNNEI come from the germline V gene. The length of the CDR3 is 13 residues. CDR3 DNA sequence: TGTGCCAGCACCCGGGACGTTAACTATGGCTACACCTTC. This gives the protein CASTRDVNYGYTF.

This clonotype has more than one count but fewer than ten. This sequence joins TRBV2 and TRBJ2-7; TRBD2 matches at 10 bases. J gave up 7 bases and V 6 bases, and 6 bases lay outside the gene matches. The CDR3 is 13 residues long. Germline V lookup: CDR1 SNHLY, CDR2 FYNNEI. The CDR3 bases are TGTGCCAGCAGCCTAGCGGGAGTTGATGAGCAGTACTTC. Its translation: CASSLAGVDEQYF.

This clonotype was counted ten times or more. J is TRBJ2-1 and V is TRBV29-1; 10 nucleotides agree with TRBD2. Germline assignment: CDR1 SQVTM and CDR2 ANQGSEA. The junction had 7 bases not matched to a gene; V was cut back by 7 bases and J by 7 bases. This CDR3 contains 13 residues. The CDR3 spells CSATSGDRNEQFF. CDR3 sequence (DNA): TGCAGCGCCACTAGCGGGGATCGGAATGAGCAGTTCTTC.

This chain links TRBV20-1 with TRBJ2-7, with D possibly being TRBD1 (5 bases). CDR1 and CDR2 from the germline V gene are DFQATT and SNEGSKA (reference sequence). The CDR3 spans 13 residues. Trimming shortened V by 0 bases and J by 5 bases, and 11 bases separated the two germline ends. The CDR3 DNA sequence: TGCAGTGCTAGAGACAGGGTTCCCCACGAGCAGTACTTC. This encodes CSARDRVPHEQYF.

This clonotype has more than one count but fewer than ten. The CDR3 nucleotides are TGCAGTGCTAGGGATTCCGGGAGTAAGGTTTACAATGAGCAGTTCTTC. This encodes CSARDSGSKVYNEQFF. The V and J genes are TRBV20-1 and TRBJ2-1; the D gene is possibly TRBD2 (6 bases). V lost 3 bases to trimming and J lost 4 bases, with 19 bases between them. Germline V gene sequence: CDR1 DFQATT, CDR2 SNEGSKA (reference sequence). The CDR3 length is 16 residues.

This clonotype has at least ten counts. This rearrangement joins TRBV12-3 or TRBV12-4 to TRBJ2-3; 7 bases fit TRBD2. Trimming took 6 bases from V and 6 from J; bases not matched to a gene: 9. The CDR3 runs 14 residues. This CDR3 is CASRAREGGDTQYF. The CDR3 DNA reads as TGTGCCAGCAGGGCCAGGGAGGGAGGCGATACGCAGTATTTT.

This clonotype was seen more than once but under ten times. The CDR3 is CASSQETRRPNTEAFF. The DNA of the CDR3 is TGTGCCAGCAGCCAAGAAACCCGCCGACCGAACACTGAAGCTTTCTTT. The V call is TRBV3-1, the J call TRBJ1-1; D gene unclear. Germline V gene sequence: CDR1 LGHDT, CDR2 YNNKEL (reference sequence). The CDR3 has 16 amino acids. Deletions cut 0 bases from V and 1 base from J, with 12 bases between. Full variable domain (outside the CDR3, taken from reference TRBV3-1 and TRBJ1-1): DTAVSQTPKYLVTQMGNDKSIKCEQNLGHDTMYWYKQDSKKFLKIMFSYNNKELIINETVPNRFSPKSPDKAHLNLHINSLELGDSAVYFCASSQETRRPNTEAFFGQGTRLTVV.

This clonotype occurred a few times. The rearrangement links TRBV7-6 to TRBJ1-2; no clear D. Deletions cut 2 bases from V and 6 bases from J, with 10 bases between. The CDR3 has 13 amino acids. The germline V gene encodes CDR1 SGHVS and CDR2 FNYEAQ. The DNA for the CDR3 is TGTGCCAGCAGCTTATTTGTAGGGAATGGCTACACCTTC. Protein product: CASSLFVGNGYTF. The full variable domain, its missing parts supplied by reference TRBV7-6 and TRBJ1-2, is GAGVSQSPRYKVTKRGQDVALRCDPISGHVSLYWYRQALGQGPEFLTYFNYEAQQDKSGLPNDRFSAERPEGSISTLTIQRTEQRDSAMYRCASSLFVGNGYTFGSGTRLTVV.

CDR3 DNA: TGCAGTGCTAGCCCCGGGACAGGGAGGGAAAAACTGTTTTTT. It codes for CSASPGTGREKLFF. J is TRBJ1-4 and V is TRBV20-1; 9 bases fit TRBD1. The V gene end was trimmed by 3 bases and the J gene end by 8 bases; junction bases not matched to a gene: 7. Germline CDR1 is DFQATT and CDR2 is SNEGSKA (reference sequence). The CDR3 has 14 amino acids.

This rearrangement joins TRBV11-2 to TRBJ2-7, with a weak D call TRBD1 (5 bases). Trimming pared 2 bases from V and 6 bases from J, leaving 17 bases between. The germline V gene encodes CDR1 SGHAT and CDR2 FQNNGV. CDR3 length equals 15 residues. CDR3 coding DNA: TGTGCCAGCAGCTTAATGGGCGGACAACCCGTCGAGCAGTACTTC. It specifies CASSLMGGQPVEQYF.

This clonotype was seen a handful of times. The rearrangement links TRBV20-1 to TRBJ1-2; tentative D call: TRBD1 (5 bases). Deletions cut 5 bases from V and 4 bases from J, with 14 bases between. This CDR3 contains 13 residues. Germline CDR1 reads DFQATT; CDR2 reads SNEGSKA (reference sequence). As DNA, the CDR3 is TGCAGTGCTCGCAGGGATACCGTCTATGGCTACACCTTC. It is translated as CSARRDTVYGYTF.

This chain uses TRBV5-8 with TRBJ1-1; no clear D. Germline CDR1 SGHTS, CDR2 YDEGEE. The CDR3 sequence is 12 residues long. V shed 10 bases and J shed 6 bases, with 16 bases lying between them. The CDR3 DNA is TGTGCCGGGCAAAGACACGAACCTGAAGCTTTCTTT. Protein: CAGQRHEPEAFF.

This clonotype was seen only a few times. The CDR3 coding sequence is TGCGCCAGCAGGACGGGAGGGTTGGGAGAGACCCAGTACTTC. Its translation is CASRTGGLGETQYF. The chain uses TRBV5-1 and TRBJ2-5, with 8 nucleotides matching TRBD2. J gave up 4 bases and V 5 bases, and 7 bases lay outside the gene matches. Germline V gives CDR1 SGHRS, CDR2 YFSETQ. This CDR3 has 14 amino acids.

V usage is TRBV21-1 and J usage is TRBJ2-6. TRBV21-1 is recorded as a pseudogene. This CDR3 comprises 15 residues. The CDR3 sequence: CASSTISSGANVLTF. The DNA of the CDR3 is TGTGCCAGCAGCACCATTTCCTCTGGGGCCAACGTCCTGACTTTC.

The chain recombines TRBV25-1 with TRBJ2-1, with TRBD1 identical over 7 bases. Looked up from germline, CDR1 is MGHDK and CDR2 is SYGVNS. CDR3 length equals 12 residues. V gave up 5 bases and J gave up 7 bases; unmatched junction bases: 2. The CDR3 bases are TGTGCCAGCAGTAAGACAGGGAATGAGCAGTTCTTC. Its translation: CASSKTGNEQFF.

This clonotype has ten or more counts. The chain couples TRBV12-3 or TRBV12-4 to TRBJ1-1, with D tentatively TRBD1 (6 bases). Trimming cost V 6 bases and J 1 base, with 12 bases left between them. This CDR3 has 14 amino acids. The DNA of the CDR3 is TGTGCCAGCAGGCCCACAGGGAGGAACACTGAAGCTTTCTTT. Its translation: CASRPTGRNTEAFF.

This clonotype was observed at least ten times. The rearrangement joins TRBV7-2 to TRBJ2-3; D gene unclear. V shed 0 bases and J shed 14 bases, with 21 bases lying between them. Germline CDR1 SGHTA, CDR2 FQGNSA. The CDR3 contains 15 residues. CDR3 sequence (DNA): TGTGCCAGCAGCTTAGCGGACGGCTACCTGGGCGCTGCGTATTTT. This encodes CASSLADGYLGAAYF.

The chain uses TRBV20-1 and TRBJ2-3; 12 nucleotides agree with TRBD1. This CDR3 has 17 residues. CDR1 and CDR2 from the germline V gene are DFQATT and SNEGSKA (reference sequence). V lost 8 bases, J lost 5 bases, and 17 bases stayed unmatched. The DNA of the CDR3 is TGCAGTTTCCAGAGGGCCGGGACAGGGGGCAGAAGAGATACGCAGTATTTT. Its protein product is CSFQRAGTGGRRDTQYF.

The rearrangement joins TRBV6-1 to TRBJ2-5; 7 nucleotides agree with TRBD1. CDR3 size: 13 residues. CDR1 is MNHNS and CDR2 is SASEGT in the germline V gene. Trimming removed 11 bases from V and 5 bases from J; junction bases left unmatched: 11. CDR3 coding DNA: TGTGCCGCGCAAGTCCGGGGACAGGAGACCCAGTACTTC. It translates to CAAQVRGQETQYF.

This sequence joins TRBV7-2 and TRBJ2-4, with unresolved D. The germline gives CDR1 SGHTA, CDR2 FQGNSA. With 5 bases removed from V and 6 bases from J, the gap between germline ends came to 8 bases. This CDR3 is built from 12 residues. This CDR3 is CASSPGSNIQYF. The CDR3 coding sequence is TGTGCCAGCAGCCCCGGTTCAAACATTCAGTACTTC.

The sample holds many counts of this clonotype. J is TRBJ2-7 and V is TRBV20-1; 13 nucleotides match TRBD2. Losses at the gene ends were 6 bases for V and 0 bases for J; bases not matched to a gene: 5. The CDR3 has 15 residues. Germline CDR1 reads DFQATT; CDR2 reads SNEGSKA (reference sequence). The CDR3 nucleotides read TGCAGTGCGACGGGACTAGCGGGATCCTCCTACGAGCAGTACTTC. This gives the protein CSATGLAGSSYEQYF.

The rearrangement uses TRBV12-3 or TRBV12-4 and TRBJ2-5; TRBD2 matches 14 bases. CDR3 size: 16 residues. The V segment lost 6 bases and the J segment 5 bases; nucleotides outside the gene matches: 8. The CDR3 loop is CASSSRLAGGQETQYF. CDR3 bases: TGTGCCAGCAGCTCCCGACTAGCGGGGGGGCAGGAGACCCAGTACTTC.